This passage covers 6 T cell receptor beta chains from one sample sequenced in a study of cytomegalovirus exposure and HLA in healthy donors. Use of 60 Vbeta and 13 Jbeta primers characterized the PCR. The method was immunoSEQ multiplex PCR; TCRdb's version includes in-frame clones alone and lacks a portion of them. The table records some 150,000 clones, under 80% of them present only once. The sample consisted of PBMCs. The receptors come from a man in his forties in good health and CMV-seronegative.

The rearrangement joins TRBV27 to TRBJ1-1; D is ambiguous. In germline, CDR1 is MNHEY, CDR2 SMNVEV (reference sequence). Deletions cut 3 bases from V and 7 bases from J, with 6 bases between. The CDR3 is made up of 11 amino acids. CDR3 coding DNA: TGTGCCAGCAGTTTTGGCAGTGAAGCTTTCTTT. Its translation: CASSFGSEAFF.

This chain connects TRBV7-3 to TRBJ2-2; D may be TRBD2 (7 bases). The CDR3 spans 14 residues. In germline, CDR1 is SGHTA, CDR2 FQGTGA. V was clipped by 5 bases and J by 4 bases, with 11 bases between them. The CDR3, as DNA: TGTGCCAGCAGCCACGGGGGGCCCACCGGGGAGCTGTTTTTT. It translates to CASSHGGPTGELFF.

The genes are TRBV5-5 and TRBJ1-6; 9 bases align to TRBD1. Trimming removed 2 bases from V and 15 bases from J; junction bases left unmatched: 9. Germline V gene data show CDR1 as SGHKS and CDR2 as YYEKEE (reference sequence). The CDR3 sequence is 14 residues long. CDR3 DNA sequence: TGTGCCAGCAGCTTAGACAGGGGGACGTTACTCCTCCACTTT. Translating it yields CASSLDRGTLLLHF.

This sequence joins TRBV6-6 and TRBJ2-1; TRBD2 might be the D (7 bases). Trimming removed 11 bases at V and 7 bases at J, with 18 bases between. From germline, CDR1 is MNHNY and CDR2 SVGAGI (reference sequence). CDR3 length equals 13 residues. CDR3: CALSARGGNEQFF. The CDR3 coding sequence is TGTGCCCTATCGGCTAGGGGGGGTAATGAGCAGTTCTTC.

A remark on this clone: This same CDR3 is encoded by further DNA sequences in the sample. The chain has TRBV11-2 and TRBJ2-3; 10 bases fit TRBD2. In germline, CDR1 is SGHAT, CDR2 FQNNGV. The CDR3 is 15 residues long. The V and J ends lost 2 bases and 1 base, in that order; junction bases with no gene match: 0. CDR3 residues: CASSLLAGGTDTQYF. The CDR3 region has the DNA TGTGCCAGCAGCTTACTAGCGGGGGGCACAGATACGCAGTATTTT.

The CDR3 DNA is TGTGCCAGCAGCCCGAGCGCCTATAATTCACCCCTCCACTTT. Translating gives CASSPSAYNSPLHF. This chain connects TRBV7-3 to TRBJ1-6; D gene unclear. This CDR3 comprises 14 residues. The germline V gene encodes CDR1 SGHTA and CDR2 FQGTGA. V lost 5 bases, J lost 2 bases, and 7 bases lay in between.